Below are 5 T cell receptor beta chains sequenced from a single sample in a study of OX40 agonist ivuxolimab in advanced cancers. Assay used: immunoSEQ multiplex PCR; TCRdb lists only in-frame clones, some missing. The table lists 57,000 or so clones, roughly four fifths of them singletons. The sample here was CD4+ or CD8+ T cells sorted from blood, taken in a trial of the OX40 agonist ivuxolimab. Source of these receptors: an adult with an advanced solid tumor such as melanoma, head and neck, liver or kidney cancer.

J is TRBJ2-3 and V is TRBV19; no reliable D call. This CDR3 spans 14 amino acids. Trimming took 7 bases from V and 6 from J, leaving 17 bases between them. CDR1 and CDR2 from the germline V gene are LNHDA and SQIVND (reference sequence). The CDR3, as DNA: TGTGCCAGTACCGACGATACCCCGGGTGATACGCAGTATTTT. This gives the protein CASTDDTPGDTQYF.

The J gene is TRBJ2-5, the V gene TRBV2; the match to TRBD1 covers 9 bases. The CDR3 spans 13 residues. In germline, CDR1 is SNHLY, CDR2 FYNNEI. V gave up 10 bases and J gave up 5 bases; unmatched junction bases: 8. The CDR3 DNA reads TGTGCCATCCGGACAGGGGAGGGGGAGACCCAGTACTTC. Its translation: CAIRTGEGETQYF.

This chain connects TRBV18 to TRBJ1-2; no clear D gene. Germline lookup yields CDR1 KGHSH and CDR2 LQKENI. The CDR3 has 15 residues. Trimming stripped 1 base from V and 3 bases from J, with 12 bases between. CDR3 coding DNA: TGTGCCAGCTCACCACTTCAAGGGCAGGACTATGGCTACACCTTC. This sequence encodes CASSPLQGQDYGYTF.

The chain employs TRBV18 and TRBJ2-7; 7 nucleotides line up with TRBD1. The V gene end was trimmed by 5 bases and the J gene end by 4 bases; junction bases not matched to a gene: 2. The CDR3 is 12 residues long. Germline V CDR1 and CDR2: KGHSH, LQKENI. CDR3 sequence (DNA): TGTGCCAGCTCAGCGACAGGGTACGAGCAGTACTTC. This gives the protein CASSATGYEQYF.

The rearrangement joins TRBV10-3 to TRBJ1-1; D might be TRBD1 (5 bases). The CDR3 contains 12 residues. V was cut by 2 bases and J by 8 bases, with 9 bases left in between. The germline CDR1 and CDR2 sequences are ENHRY and SYGVKD. CDR3 DNA: TGTGCCATCAGTGAGGGGCAGGGAGAAGCTTTCTTT. The encoded protein is CAISEGQGEAFF.